This entry lists 7 T cell receptor beta chains sequenced from one sample in a study of OX40 agonist ivuxolimab in advanced cancers. Sequencing was performed with immunoSEQ multiplex PCR; in TCRdb, only in-frame clones are kept and a portion is missing. The sample has nearly 80,000 clones; 84% are singletons. The specimen was CD4+ or CD8+ T cells sorted from blood, collected in a trial of the OX40 agonist ivuxolimab. These receptors were taken from an adult with an advanced solid tumor such as melanoma, head and neck, liver or kidney cancer.

This clone was recorded only once. The chain has TRBV27 and TRBJ2-3; D is ambiguous. Germline CDR1 is MNHEY and CDR2 is SMNVEV (reference sequence). V was pared by 2 bases and J by 8 bases, with 11 bases between. The CDR3 has 13 residues. CDR3 sequence reads: CASSLTASLTQYF. In DNA form, the CDR3 reads TGTGCCAGCAGTTTAACGGCTTCACTTACGCAGTATTTT.

In its sample, this clone was seen a few times. The sample carries other DNA sequences with the same CDR3. This chain links TRBV6-5 with TRBJ1-5; possible D gene TRBD1, 5 bases. Trimming took 6 bases from V and 0 from J, leaving 12 bases between them. Germline values: CDR1 MNHEY, CDR2 SVGAGI. This CDR3 has 15 residues. DNA for the CDR3: TGTGCCAGCAGGCCCACAGGTTATAGCAATCAGCCCCAGCATTTT. Amino acids: CASRPTGYSNQPQHF.

The chain joins TRBV2 to TRBJ2-7; D possibly corresponds to TRBD1 (5 bases). Germline V gene data show CDR1 as SNHLY and CDR2 as FYNNEI. The CDR3 sequence is 15 residues long. Between the trimmed V and J ends, which lost 5 bases and 2 bases, there was a span of 16 bases. The CDR3 DNA sequence: TGTGCCAGCAGTCCCCGCGAAGGGGCTCCCTACGAGCAGTACTTC. The encoded protein is CASSPREGAPYEQYF. Together with reference TRBV2 and TRBJ2-7, the CDR3 gives the full variable domain: EPEVTQTPSHQVTQMGQEVILRCVPISNHLYFYWYRQILGQKVEFLVSFYNNEISEKSEIFDDQFSVERPDGSNFTLKIRSTKLEDSAMYFCASSPREGAPYEQYFGPGTRLTVT.

This chain links TRBV6-7 with TRBJ2-6; D ambiguous. TRBV6-7 qualifies as an ORF whose function is uncertain. The CDR3 sequence is 17 residues long. V was cut by 2 bases and J by 0 bases, with 11 bases left in between. The CDR3 DNA follows: TGTGCCAGCAGTTACCCCGACGGGCTCTCTGGGGCCAACGTCCTGACTTTC. This sequence encodes CASSYPDGLSGANVLTF.

This chain uses TRBV28 with TRBJ1-2; 7 bases match TRBD1. Germline V gives CDR1 MDHEN, CDR2 SYDVKM. The length of the CDR3 is 12 residues. With 6 bases clipped from V and 5 bases from J, the junction kept 3 bases outside the gene matches. The CDR3 nucleotides read TGTGCCAGCAGCTTACAGGGGTATGGCTACACCTTC. Amino acids: CASSLQGYGYTF.

J is TRBJ2-4 and V is TRBV29-1; D unresolved. Germline values: CDR1 SQVTM, CDR2 ANQGSEA. The germline V and J ends were trimmed by 5 bases and 0 bases, with 20 bases remaining between them. CDR3 length equals 17 residues. The CDR3 DNA sequence: TGCAGCGTTTATCTAGATCCGGGTTATCTAGCCAAAAACATTCAGTACTTC. Its translation: CSVYLDPGYLAKNIQYF.

J is TRBJ2-2 and V is TRBV30; D could derive from TRBD1 or TRBD2 (5 bases each). The V gene's germline CDR1 is GTSNPN and CDR2 SVGIG (reference sequence). The length of the CDR3 is 14 residues. V was pared by 0 bases and J by 4 bases, with 9 bases between. CDR3 bases: TGTGCCTGGAGTGTACTTGGGACCACCGGGGAGCTGTTTTTT. Protein: CAWSVLGTTGELFF.